This TCR beta chain was observed in a study of cytomegalovirus exposure and HLA in healthy donors. In the study overall: The 500 to 850 first-cohort repertoires and the 120 or so validation repertoires shared the same platform, a later analysis reported.

Comments on this clone: Its antigen is still unknown.

Regarding the study as a whole: Usually a TCR sequence was rare, but some public TCRs were found in many donors. Confirmation in vitro established that a few CMV-associated chains were specific for CMV antigens. According to a later analysis, TCR clusters from the first cohort tended to co-occur in the 120 or so validation repertoires.

The CDR3 spans 15 residues. V lost 1 base, J lost 9 bases, and 5 bases stayed unmatched. The germline CDR1 and CDR2 sequences are SGHTA and FQGNSA. TCRdb's table, derived via immunoSEQ multiplex PCR, lists solely in-frame clones and lacks some. Here the sample spans around 260,000 clones, about 90% being singletons. The V gene is TRBV7-2, the J gene TRBJ2-1; 11 positions match TRBD2. Sequenced input: PBMCs. The origin of this receptor is a woman in her thirties in good health and CMV-seronegative. The CDR3 here is CASSLELAGAGEQFF. Here the CDR3 DNA reads TGTGCCAGCAGCTTAGAACTAGCGGGAGCGGGTGAGCAGTTCTTC.